The following is a TCR beta chain sequence with its context. Its target is unknown. Corrective heart surgery yielded the resections from which the thymus tissue came. Infants served as donors; they were healthy and Finnish and were having corrective surgery for congenital heart defects. V lost 3 bases, J lost 0 bases, and 5 bases stayed unmatched. The length of the CDR3 is 16 residues. CDR1 is MNHEY and CDR2 is SMNVEV in the germline V gene (reference sequence). The table came from immunoSEQ multiplex PCR; TCRdb's copy has only in-frame clones and leaves some out. The sample lists roughly 77,000 clones; 95% were seen once. This entry belongs to a study of human thymus T cells. Study observations and caveats: Biased V and J segment usage appeared in thymus and peripheral blood. Thymic TCR repertoires of unrelated people reportedly overlapped highly.

J is TRBJ1-3 and V is TRBV27; TRBD1 aligns across 7 bases. Sequenced: thymus tissue. This clonotype was obtained from a girl less than two years old with a congenital heart defect but otherwise immunologically healthy. Written as DNA, the CDR3 is TGTGCCAGCAGTTTGGGAGGGGGCTCCTCTGGAAACACCATATATTTT. Translated, it gives CASSLGGGSSGNTIYF.